The 29 T cell receptor beta chains listed next were all sequenced from one sample in a study of blood T cells in healthy people across ages. Sample-barcoded 5' priming and a J-beta primer mix drove a second PCR of about 7 to 11 cycles. MiXCR, applied by TCRdb to the 5' RACE reads, yields one record per CDR3 protein. The table includes about a million distinct CDR3 sequences, 51% detected once. Sequenced: blood. These receptors were taken from a woman aged 60-70 years in good health.

The chain couples TRBV20-1 to TRBJ2-5, with TRBD1 matching over 7 bases. The CDR3 sequence is 12 residues long. The germline gives CDR1 DFQATT, CDR2 SNEGSKA (reference sequence). Trimming at V came to 2 bases and at J to 5 bases, leaving 2 bases not matched to a gene. CDR3: CSARSRGETQYF. CDR3 coding DNA: TGCAGTGCTAGATCCAGGGGGGAGACCCAGTACTTC.

The table lists this clonotype with a few counts. The rearrangement joins TRBV4-3 to TRBJ2-7; 8 bases map to TRBD1. In germline, CDR1 is LGHNA, CDR2 YSLEER. The CDR3 consists of 17 residues. The trim removed 5 bases at V and 2 bases at J, leaving 14 bases unmatched. Here the CDR3 DNA reads TGCGCCAGCAGCTTCATCGTAACGCAGGGGGCCACCTACGAGCAGTACTTC. It yields the protein CASSFIVTQGATYEQYF.

CDR3 coding DNA: TGCAGCGTTGGGGTGGGGGCGACCCAGCATTTT. This codes for CSVGVGATQHF. The J gene is TRBJ1-5, the V gene TRBV29-1; D is possibly TRBD1 (6 bases). The V gene's germline CDR1 is SQVTM and CDR2 ANQGSEA. The V and J ends lost 4 bases and 11 bases respectively, with 12 bases between them. The CDR3 extends over 11 amino acids. The full variable domain, its missing parts supplied by reference TRBV29-1 and TRBJ1-5, is SAVISQKPSRDICQRGTSLTIQCQVDSQVTMMFWYRQQPGQSLTLIATANQGSEATYESGFVIDKFPISRPNLTFSTLTVSNMSPEDSSIYLCSVGVGATQHFGDGTRLSIL.

The chain joins TRBV2 to TRBJ1-5; weak D call: TRBD1 (6 bases). V lost 7 bases and J 6 bases, leaving 19 bases between the germline ends. The CDR3 length is 15 residues. Germline V CDR1 and CDR2: SNHLY, FYNNEI. In DNA, the CDR3 is TGTGCCAGCAACCTACAGGGTTCGACGGGTCAGCCCCAGCATTTT. Amino acid sequence: CASNLQGSTGQPQHF.

This clonotype was observed a few times. The chain employs TRBV28 and TRBJ2-2; no definite D call. The CDR3 consists of 15 residues. Trimming removed 3 bases from V and 1 base from J, with 9 bases in between. CDR1 and CDR2 (germline): MDHEN, SYDVKM. The chain's CDR3 is CASSFGLLNTGELFF. The CDR3 DNA reads as TGTGCCAGCAGTTTCGGGCTCTTGAACACCGGGGAGCTGTTTTTT.

J is TRBJ2-6 and V is TRBV7-6; no definite D call. The CDR3 totals 17 residues. V lost 0 bases and J lost 1, with 10 bases in between. Per the germline V gene, CDR1 is SGHVS and CDR2 is FNYEAQ. The CDR3 protein is CASSLALVGSGANVLTF. DNA of the CDR3: TGTGCCAGCAGCTTAGCGTTGGTAGGGTCTGGGGCCAACGTCCTGACTTTC.

The rearrangement links TRBV18 to TRBJ2-5; 8 nucleotides align to TRBD2. The V segment lost 3 bases and the J segment 1 base; nucleotides outside the gene matches: 4. This CDR3 is built from 15 residues. In germline, CDR1 is KGHSH, CDR2 LQKENI. CDR3 DNA sequence: TGTGCCAGCTCACCGGGCAGCGGGAGCCAAGAGACCCAGTACTTC. Its translation is CASSPGSGSQETQYF. Full variable domain (rest looked up from reference TRBV18 and TRBJ2-5): NAGVMQNPRHLVRRRGQEARLRCSPMKGHSHVYWYRQLPEEGLKFMVYLQKENIIDESGMPKERFSAEFPKEGPSILRIQQVVRGDSAAYFCASSPGSGSQETQYFGPGTRLLVL.

This clonotype has a handful of counts. The chain employs TRBV7-8 and TRBJ2-5, with 9 bases fitting TRBD1. Germline V gene sequence: CDR1 SGHVS, CDR2 FQNEAQ. The length of the CDR3 is 15 residues. V was pared by 4 bases and J by 4 bases, with 7 bases of the junction left unmatched. The chain's CDR3 is CASSWGTGYLETQYF. The CDR3 DNA reads TGTGCCAGCAGCTGGGGGACAGGGTATCTAGAGACCCAGTACTTC.

The chain couples TRBV28 to TRBJ2-3, with D hard to call. There are 16 residues in the CDR3. CDR1 and CDR2 (germline): MDHEN, SYDVKM. With 5 bases removed from V and 11 bases from J, the gap between germline ends came to 26 bases. Here the CDR3 reads CASSHVKFGITNKQYF. CDR3 in DNA: TGTGCCAGCAGTCATGTGAAATTTGGGATTACAAATAAGCAGTATTTT.

The rearrangement links TRBV7-2 to TRBJ2-2; D might be TRBD1 or TRBD2, each matching 5 bases. CDR1 is SGHTA, CDR2 FQGNSA, per germline. The CDR3 is 15 amino acids. V lost 4 bases and J 4 bases, leaving 13 bases between the germline ends. The CDR3, as DNA: TGTGCCAGCAGCTCCGTTGTTGGGGGCACCGGGGAGCTGTTTTTT. Its protein product is CASSSVVGGTGELFF.

CDR3 bases: TGTGCCAACGAAGGCCGAGGGACTAGAGATGGCGAGCAGTACTTC. Translating it yields CANEGRGTRDGEQYF. The chain couples TRBV7-3 to TRBJ2-7; 8 bases are a match to TRBD2. Unmatched junction bases numbered 17, after V lost 10 bases and J lost 6 bases. The germline V gene has CDR1 SGHTA and CDR2 FQGTGA. This CDR3 is 15 amino acids long. Filled out from reference TRBV7-3 and TRBJ2-7, the complete variable domain reads GAGVSQTPSNKVTEKGKYVELRCDPISGHTALYWYRQSLGQGPEFLIYFQGTGAADDSGLPNDRFFAVRPEGSVSTLKIQRTERGDSAVYLCANEGRGTRDGEQYFGPGTRLTVT.

With regard to this clonotype: A much larger clone is a single base away; this may be a read error. This rearrangement joins TRBV29-1 to TRBJ2-6; D call uncertain. The CDR3 runs 17 residues. The V and J ends lost 1 base and 0 bases respectively, with 13 bases between them. Per germline, CDR1 SQVTM and CDR2 ANQGSEA. This CDR3 reads CSVEGRAGDSGANVLTF. In nucleotides, the CDR3 is TGCAGCGTTGAAGGACGCGCAGGTGACTCTGGGGCCAACGTCCTGACTTTC.

The V gene is TRBV7-2, the J gene TRBJ2-7, with D perhaps TRBD1 (6 bases). V gave up 5 bases and J gave up 2 bases, with 16 bases separating them. From germline, CDR1 is SGHTA and CDR2 FQGNSA. The CDR3 totals 15 residues. The CDR3 loop is CASSATGQGTYEQYF. CDR3 in DNA: TGTGCCAGCAGCGCTACGGGACAAGGCACCTACGAGCAGTACTTC.

This chain connects TRBV6-6 to TRBJ2-7, with D tentatively TRBD2 (6 bases). Trimming took 7 bases from V and 2 from J, leaving 15 bases between them. The CDR3 totals 14 residues. Germline V gives CDR1 MNHNY, CDR2 SVGAGI (reference sequence). This CDR3 is CASTGFGGTYEQYF. The CDR3 nucleotides read TGTGCCAGCACCGGGTTTGGGGGGACCTACGAGCAGTACTTC.

The rearrangement joins TRBV28 to TRBJ1-4; the D gene is possibly TRBD1 (6 bases). In germline, CDR1 is MDHEN, CDR2 SYDVKM. CDR3 length: 17 residues. Trimming removed 4 bases from V and 5 bases from J, with 20 bases in between. DNA of the CDR3: TGTGCCAGCAGTTCCATCCCCCGGACAGCCCCCAATGAAAAACTGTTTTTT. Its translation is CASSSIPRTAPNEKLFF.

The chain employs TRBV7-2 and TRBJ2-3; 15 bases map to TRBD2. The CDR3 has 17 residues. The germline V gene has CDR1 SGHTA and CDR2 FQGNSA. The V gene end was trimmed by 1 base and the J gene end by 5 bases; junction bases not matched to a gene: 4. In DNA form, the CDR3 reads TGTGCCAGCAGCTTAGGAGGACTAGCGGGAGGGGGAGATACGCAGTATTTT. It yields the protein CASSLGGLAGGGDTQYF.

The sample holds a few counts of this clonotype. J is TRBJ2-1 and V is TRBV15, with 7 bases lining up with TRBD1. Germline CDR1 and CDR2: LNHNV and YYDKDF (reference sequence). Losses at the gene ends were 5 bases for V and 15 bases for J; bases not matched to a gene: 19. The CDR3 is 15 residues long. The CDR3 is CATSARTGPSQSPFF. Written as DNA, the CDR3 is TGTGCCACCAGCGCTCGGACAGGCCCCTCTCAATCGCCGTTCTTC.

J is TRBJ2-5 and V is TRBV3-1; maybe TRBD2 (5 bases). V lost 1 base to trimming and J lost 0 bases, with 12 bases between them. The CDR3 is made up of 16 amino acids. Germline V gene sequence: CDR1 LGHDT, CDR2 YNNKEL (reference sequence). The CDR3 sequence is CASSQVGAADQETQYF. The CDR3, as DNA: TGTGCCAGCAGCCAAGTTGGAGCGGCCGACCAAGAGACCCAGTACTTC.

This clonotype occurred a few times. As DNA, the CDR3 is TGTGCCAGCAGTTACTCGAGCATAGGCGCCTATAATTCACCCCTCCACTTT. Protein sequence: CASSYSSIGAYNSPLHF. The rearrangement links TRBV6-5 to TRBJ1-6; D is unclear. CDR1 and CDR2 from the germline V gene are MNHEY and SVGAGI. Trimming took 0 bases from V and 2 from J, leaving 11 bases between them. The CDR3 runs 17 residues.

The V and J genes are TRBV10-3 and TRBJ2-1, with D uncertain. The germline V and J ends were trimmed by 4 bases and 8 bases, with 12 bases remaining between them. The CDR3 spans 13 residues. CDR1 ENHRY and CDR2 SYGVKD come from the germline V gene. CDR3 DNA sequence: TGTGCCATCAGTGTTCCGTCGACCCATGAGCAGTTCTTC. Translation: CAISVPSTHEQFF.

This sequence joins TRBV12-3 or TRBV12-4 and TRBJ2-5; possibly TRBD1 or TRBD2 for D (6 bases each). This CDR3 is 12 amino acids long. Trimming left V 8 bases short and J 4 bases short, with 11 bases between. Written as DNA, the CDR3 is TGTGCCAGCGTTAAGGGGGGAGAGACCCAGTACTTC. Protein sequence: CASVKGGETQYF.

This chain links TRBV12-3 or TRBV12-4 with TRBJ1-5; D not certain. CDR3 length: 14 amino acids. Trimming shortened V by 5 bases and J by 2 bases, and 10 bases separated the two germline ends. DNA of the CDR3: TGTGCCAGCAGTCACTTATTGGGCAATCAGCCCCAGCATTTT. It specifies CASSHLLGNQPQHF.

The chain recombines TRBV7-6 with TRBJ2-3; the D call may be TRBD1 or TRBD2 (5 bases each). The germline CDR1 and CDR2 sequences are SGHVS and FNYEAQ. V was pared by 5 bases and J by 2 bases, with 17 bases between. The CDR3 contains 16 residues. The CDR3 protein is CASSPPPHGTTDTQYF. CDR3 nucleotides: TGTGCCAGCAGCCCCCCCCCCCACGGGACCACAGATACGCAGTATTTT.

This chain joins TRBV29-1 and TRBJ2-7, with 8 bases aligning to TRBD2. V trimming: 5 bases; J trimming: 3 bases; junction bases outside the gene matches: 9. CDR1 and CDR2 from the germline V gene are SQVTM and ANQGSEA. The CDR3 has 14 amino acids. CDR3 bases: TGCAGCGTTCAGGTGGGACGGGGGGGCTACGAGCAGTACTTC. The encoded protein is CSVQVGRGGYEQYF.

The rearrangement joins TRBV20-1 to TRBJ1-4; perhaps TRBD1 as D (6 bases). The CDR3 length is 15 residues. The germline V gene encodes CDR1 DFQATT and CDR2 SNEGSKA (reference sequence). V lost 6 bases, J lost 5 bases, and 19 bases lay in between. The CDR3 nucleotides are TGCAGTGCGGAGTGGTCTGGGGGCGCAAATGAAAAACTGTTTTTT. Its translation is CSAEWSGGANEKLFF.

The CDR3 region is CASSLRGAGSNEKLFF. CDR3 nucleotides: TGTGCCAGCAGCTTGAGGGGTGCGGGGTCTAATGAAAAACTGTTTTTT. V is TRBV5-6 and J is TRBJ1-4, with TRBD1 as a possible D gene (5 bases). The length of the CDR3 is 16 residues. The germline V and J ends were trimmed by 1 base and 3 bases, with 13 bases remaining between them. In germline, CDR1 is SGHDT, CDR2 YYEEEE.

This rearrangement joins TRBV7-9 to TRBJ2-7, with D perhaps matching TRBD2 (5 bases). The germline gives CDR1 SEHNR, CDR2 FQNEAQ (reference sequence). The CDR3 spans 14 residues. V lost 5 bases and J lost 2, with 13 bases in between. The CDR3 reads CASSTRTDAYEQYF. For the CDR3, the DNA is TGTGCCAGCAGCACCCGGACTGATGCCTACGAGCAGTACTTC. The full variable domain, its missing parts supplied by reference TRBV7-9 and TRBJ2-7, is DTGVSQNPRHKITKRGQNVTFRCDPISEHNRLYWYRQTLGQGPEFLTYFQNEAQLEKSRLLSDRFSAERPKGSFSTLEIQRTEQGDSAMYLCASSTRTDAYEQYFGPGTRLTVT.

This chain joins TRBV6-6 and TRBJ2-3; 7 nucleotides match TRBD2. Germline CDR1 MNHNY, CDR2 SVGAGI (reference sequence). J was trimmed by 4 bases and V by 4 bases; bases with no gene match: 14. CDR3 length: 17 residues. This chain's CDR3 is CASSSTELGLVADTQYF. The CDR3 DNA is TGTGCCAGCAGTTCTACGGAACTAGGACTAGTTGCAGATACGCAGTATTTT.

As concerns this clonotype: This may be a read error, as it is one base from a much larger clone. The chain links TRBV6-1 to TRBJ2-3; D not resolved. V shed 6 bases and J shed 4 bases, with 5 bases lying between them. The CDR3 is made up of 11 amino acids. Looked up from germline, CDR1 is MNHNS and CDR2 is SASEGT. In nucleotides, the CDR3 is TGTGCCAGCAGATACTCAGATACGCAGTATTTT. This translates into CASRYSDTQYF.